Listed here are 18 T cell receptor beta chains from one sample, sequenced in a study of cytomegalovirus exposure and HLA in healthy donors. The protocol was immunoSEQ multiplex PCR, while the TCRdb copy is restricted to in-frame clones and leaves out a portion. The sample carries 85,000 to 120,000 clones, about 87% recorded once. Sequencing used PBMCs. The origin of the receptors is a woman in her late teens or twenties in good health and CMV-seropositive.

The rearrangement links TRBV4-3 to TRBJ1-4; 7 bases match TRBD1. The germline CDR1 and CDR2 sequences are LGHNA and YSLEER. This CDR3 has 17 residues. The trim removed 0 bases at V and 8 bases at J, leaving 12 bases unmatched. The CDR3 coding sequence is TGCGCCAGCAGCCAAGAGGGAACAGGGGTTTTCCTCGAAAAACTGTTTTTT. Its protein product is CASSQEGTGVFLEKLFF.

The chain has TRBV29-1 and TRBJ2-3, with 9 bases identical to TRBD1. CDR3 size: 14 residues. Germline CDR1 reads SQVTM; CDR2 reads ANQGSEA. Losses at the gene ends were 4 bases for V and 6 bases for J; bases not matched to a gene: 8. CDR3 protein: CSVAGTGLVDTQYF. CDR3 DNA sequence: TGCAGCGTTGCCGGGACAGGGCTAGTGGATACGCAGTATTTT.

V usage is TRBV6-1 and J usage is TRBJ1-2, with D possibly matching TRBD1 (5 bases). Looked up from germline, CDR1 is MNHNS and CDR2 is SASEGT. This CDR3 spans 14 amino acids. V was cut by 3 bases and J by 7 bases, with 15 bases left in between. The CDR3 reads CASSEGQPTRGYTF. For the CDR3, the DNA is TGTGCCAGCAGTGAGGGGCAGCCCACCCGTGGCTACACCTTC.

The chain couples TRBV7-9 to TRBJ2-1, with 8 bases aligning to TRBD1. Germline V gene lookup returns CDR1 SEHNR and CDR2 FQNEAQ (reference sequence). The CDR3 totals 13 residues. The V and J ends lost 5 bases and 6 bases, in that order; junction bases with no gene match: 3. As DNA, the CDR3 is TGTGCCAGCAGCGACACAGGGGGCAATGAGCAGTTCTTC. Its translation: CASSDTGGNEQFF.

This chain uses TRBV10-3 with TRBJ1-1; D may be TRBD1 (5 bases). V was pared by 7 bases and J by 4 bases, with 16 bases between. Germline CDR1 ENHRY, CDR2 SYGVKD. CDR3 length: 14 amino acids. CDR3 DNA sequence: TGTGCCATCAAAAGTGAGGGGAGGACCACTGAAGCTTTCTTT. Its protein product is CAIKSEGRTTEAFF.

The chain employs TRBV28 and TRBJ1-5; 7 bases align to TRBD1. CDR3 size: 15 residues. Trimming took 8 bases from V and 1 from J; bases not matched to a gene: 8. CDR1 and CDR2 (germline): MDHEN, SYDVKM. Written as DNA, the CDR3 is TGTGCCAGCGGAACTACAGGGGAAAGCAATCAGCCCCAGCATTTT. Amino acid sequence: CASGTTGESNQPQHF.

This sequence joins TRBV7-9 and TRBJ1-1, with unresolved D. From germline, CDR1 is SEHNR and CDR2 FQNEAQ (reference sequence). With 5 bases removed from V and 0 bases from J, the gap between germline ends came to 7 bases. The CDR3 contains 13 residues. DNA for the CDR3: TGTGCCAGCAGCATGGCCTTGAACACTGAAGCTTTCTTT. It encodes CASSMALNTEAFF.

The V gene is TRBV6-1, the J gene TRBJ1-3; tentatively, D is TRBD1 (6 bases). Trimming shortened V by 0 bases and J by 0 bases, and 24 bases separated the two germline ends. Germline V gene lookup returns CDR1 MNHNS and CDR2 SASEGT. The CDR3 runs to 21 residues. The CDR3 region has the DNA TGTGCCAGCAGTGAAGCGCTAGTCAGACAGGCCAACCGGCGCTCTGGAAACACCATATATTTT. It translates to CASSEALVRQANRRSGNTIYF.

This chain links TRBV5-6 with TRBJ1-1; D gene unclear. CDR3 size: 19 residues. In germline, CDR1 is SGHDT, CDR2 YYEEEE. Trimming removed 4 bases from V and 5 bases from J, with 30 bases in between. The CDR3 protein is CASSLRWSRLSPRWTEAFF. CDR3 sequence (DNA): TGTGCCAGCAGCCTCCGCTGGAGCCGCCTCTCGCCGCGGTGGACTGAAGCTTTCTTT.

As regards this clone: Compared with germline, one end of the junction differs, possibly owing to a read error. The genes are TRBV29-1 and TRBJ2-3; weak D call: TRBD2 (6 bases). The CDR3 sequence is 17 residues long. The V gene's germline CDR1 is SQVTM and CDR2 ANQGSEA. This CDR3 reads CSVEGLVGLFRTDTQYF. DNA for the CDR3: TGCAGCGTGGAAGGTTTAGTGGGACTCTTCCGCACAGATACGCAGTATTTT.

V and J are TRBV11-3 and TRBJ1-1, with D perhaps matching TRBD1 (6 bases). Trimming left V 3 bases short and J 6 bases short, with 11 bases between. The CDR3 is made up of 13 amino acids. Germline CDR1 and CDR2: SGHNT and YENEEA. The CDR3 sequence: CASSLGGASEAFF. The DNA for the CDR3 is TGTGCCAGCAGCTTGGGGGGGGCATCTGAAGCTTTCTTT.

This chain links TRBV6-5 with TRBJ2-5, with D hard to call. The V gene lost 8 bases and the J gene lost 5 bases, with 15 bases spanning the gap. The CDR3 has 13 residues. Germline V gene sequence: CDR1 MNHEY, CDR2 SVGAGI. The DNA for the CDR3 is TGTGCCAGCCGACAAATAATTTTCGAGACCCAGTACTTC. Protein: CASRQIIFETQYF.

The chain links TRBV2 to TRBJ1-4, with D possibly TRBD1 on 6 matching bases. The CDR3 loop spans 16 amino acids. The V end lost 4 bases, the J end lost 7 bases, and 19 bases lay between the germline ends. From germline, CDR1 is SNHLY and CDR2 FYNNEI. The CDR3, as DNA: TGTGCCAGCAGTGTATTTCAGGGGCCCCATAGTGAAAAACTGTTTTTT. Its translation is CASSVFQGPHSEKLFF.

The chain's CDR3 is CASSYPGAHGYTF. CDR3 coding DNA: TGTGCCAGCAGTTACCCAGGGGCGCATGGCTACACCTTC. The gene calls are TRBV6-5 and TRBJ1-2; D might be TRBD1 (6 bases). CDR3 length equals 13 residues. CDR1 MNHEY and CDR2 SVGAGI come from the germline V gene. The V gene lost 2 bases and the J gene lost 6 bases, with 10 bases spanning the gap.

This rearrangement joins TRBV19 to TRBJ1-2, with TRBD1 as a possible D gene (6 bases). Per the germline V gene, CDR1 is LNHDA and CDR2 is SQIVND (reference sequence). V was cut by 0 bases and J by 2 bases, with 13 bases left in between. The CDR3 has 16 amino acids. The CDR3 nucleotides are TGTGCCAGTAGTATAGAGCCTCCGGACAGCAACTATGGCTACACCTTC. Its translation is CASSIEPPDSNYGYTF.

V gene TRBV4-1 combines with J gene TRBJ1-3; the D is unclear. The CDR3 loop spans 15 amino acids. CDR1 is MGHRA, CDR2 YSYEKL, per germline. The ends were cut back, 0 bases at V and 2 bases at J, with 8 bases in the middle. The CDR3 sequence is CASSQDGLTGNTIYF. CDR3 DNA: TGCGCCAGCAGCCAAGATGGCCTGACTGGAAACACCATATATTTT.

The chain carries TRBV19 and TRBJ1-1, with 9 nucleotides matching TRBD1. The CDR3 is 15 residues long. Unmatched junction bases numbered 6, after V lost 3 bases and J lost 4 bases. Germline V gives CDR1 LNHDA, CDR2 SQIVND (reference sequence). The CDR3 DNA sequence: TGTGCCAGTAGTATCCCCGGGACAGGGTTCACTGAAGCTTTCTTT. This sequence encodes CASSIPGTGFTEAFF.

The J gene is TRBJ1-6, the V gene TRBV19; 12 bases are shared with TRBD1. Germline V gene lookup returns CDR1 LNHDA and CDR2 SQIVND (reference sequence). The CDR3 covers 18 residues. V lost 6 bases and J lost 0; bases outside the gene matches: 6. DNA of the CDR3: TGTGCCAGTAGAGGGGACAGGGGGCTGAGCTCCTATAATTCACCCCTCCACTTT. This gives the protein CASRGDRGLSSYNSPLHF.